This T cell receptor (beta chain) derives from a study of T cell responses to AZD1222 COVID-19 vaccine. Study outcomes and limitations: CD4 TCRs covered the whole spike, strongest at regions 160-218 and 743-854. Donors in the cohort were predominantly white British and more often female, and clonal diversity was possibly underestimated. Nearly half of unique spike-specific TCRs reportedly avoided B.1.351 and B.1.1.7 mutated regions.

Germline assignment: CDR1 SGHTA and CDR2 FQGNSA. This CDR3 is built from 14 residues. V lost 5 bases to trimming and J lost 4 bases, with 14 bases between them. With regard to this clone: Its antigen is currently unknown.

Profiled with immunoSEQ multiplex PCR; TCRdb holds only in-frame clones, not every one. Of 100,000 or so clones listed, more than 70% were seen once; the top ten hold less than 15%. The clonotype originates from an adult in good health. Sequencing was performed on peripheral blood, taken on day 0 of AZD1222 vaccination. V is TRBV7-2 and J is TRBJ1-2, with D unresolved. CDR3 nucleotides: TGTGCCAGCAGCCAAGGACTCGGTGGCTATGGCTACACCTTC. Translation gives CASSQGLGGYGYTF.